The T cell receptor (beta chain) described here comes from a study of T-cell memory formation after mild COVID-19. Study-wide results and limits: Day 37-peaking second-wave clones had unconfirmed SARS-CoV-2 specificity.

Comments on this clonotype: Its target is unknown.

Trimming cost V 4 bases and J 4 bases; bases outside gene matches: 7. Germline V lookup: CDR1 MGHRA, CDR2 YSYEKL. This CDR3 is built from 15 residues. TCRdb redid the calling of the 5' RACE reads with MiXCR, one entry per CDR3 protein. Of approximately 580,000 distinct CDR3 sequences listed, around 21% are singletons. The chain uses TRBV4-1 and TRBJ2-7; 10 bases fit TRBD1. The clonotype comes from an adult woman who had mild COVID-19 (a few samples of this study predate the infection). Cell type and time point are not known. The sequenced sample was PBMCs or a T cell subset sorted from them (not recorded which). DNA for the CDR3: TGCGCCAGCAGCCCTCAGGACAGGGGGAGGTACGAGCAGTACTTC. Its translation is CASSPQDRGRYEQYF.